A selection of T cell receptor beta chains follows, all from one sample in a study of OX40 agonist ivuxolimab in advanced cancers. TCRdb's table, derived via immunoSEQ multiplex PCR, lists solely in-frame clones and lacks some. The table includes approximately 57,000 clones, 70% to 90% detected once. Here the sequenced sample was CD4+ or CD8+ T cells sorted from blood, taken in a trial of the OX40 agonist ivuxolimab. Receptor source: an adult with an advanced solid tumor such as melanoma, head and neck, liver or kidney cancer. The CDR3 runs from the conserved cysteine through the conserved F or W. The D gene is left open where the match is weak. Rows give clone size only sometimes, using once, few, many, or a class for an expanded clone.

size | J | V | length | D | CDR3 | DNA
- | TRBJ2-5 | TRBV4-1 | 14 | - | CASSQGDTRETQYF | TGCGCCAGCAGCCAAGGGGACACAAGGGAGACCCAGTACTTC
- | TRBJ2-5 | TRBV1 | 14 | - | CTSSHPWHQETQYF | TGCACCAGCAGCCATCCCTGGCACCAAGAGACCCAGTACTTC
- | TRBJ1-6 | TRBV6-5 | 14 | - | CASRAGRNNSPLHF | TGTGCCAGCAGGGCGGGGAGGAATAATTCACCCCTCCACTTT
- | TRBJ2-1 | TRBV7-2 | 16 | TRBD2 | CASSLMGGGLYNEQFF | TGTGCCAGCAGCTTAATGGGCGGGGGGCTCTACAATGAGCAGTTCTTC
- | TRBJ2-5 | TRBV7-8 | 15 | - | CASSYGLGREETQYF | TGTGCCAGCAGCTACGGTTTGGGCAGGGAAGAGACCCAGTACTTC
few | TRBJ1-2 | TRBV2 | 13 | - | CASSVMTGGGYTF | TGTGCCAGCAGTGTTATGACAGGTGGGGGCTACACCTTC
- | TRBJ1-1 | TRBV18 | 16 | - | CASSRISGSLQTEAFF | TGTGCCAGCTCAAGGATTTCCGGGAGTTTGCAGACTGAAGCTTTCTTT
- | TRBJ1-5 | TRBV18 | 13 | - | CASSSLGDQPQHF | TGTGCCAGCTCGTCGCTGGGGGATCAGCCCCAGCATTTT
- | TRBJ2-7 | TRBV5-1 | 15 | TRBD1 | CASSLAAAGGGEQYF | TGCGCCAGCAGCTTGGCAGCGGCAGGGGGCGGCGAGCAGTACTTC
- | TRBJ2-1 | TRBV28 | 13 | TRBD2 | CASLPGGPGEQFF | TGTGCCAGCCTCCCGGGGGGGCCGGGGGAGCAGTTCTTC
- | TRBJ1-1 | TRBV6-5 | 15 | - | CASSYSWRGDTEAFF | TGTGCCAGCAGTTACTCGTGGAGGGGGGACACTGAAGCTTTCTTT
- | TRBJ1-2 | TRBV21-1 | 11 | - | CASSQDRTPTF | TGTGCCAGCAGCCAGGACAGAACGCCCACCTTC
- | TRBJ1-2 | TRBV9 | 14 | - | CASSVRQGEGGYTF | TGTGCCAGCAGCGTAAGGCAGGGTGAGGGTGGCTACACCTTC
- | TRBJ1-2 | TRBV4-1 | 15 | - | CASSQPGQANYGYTF | TGCGCCAGCAGCCAACCGGGACAAGCTAACTATGGCTACACCTTC
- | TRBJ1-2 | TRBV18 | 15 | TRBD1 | CASSPGTGTVYGYTF | TGTGCCAGCTCACCCGGGACAGGGACCGTCTATGGCTACACCTTC
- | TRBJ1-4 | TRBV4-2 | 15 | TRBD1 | CASSQTGQGEEKLFF | TGTGCCAGCAGCCAAACAGGACAGGGGGAGGAAAAACTGTTTTTT
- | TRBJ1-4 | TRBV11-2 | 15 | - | CASSLGGAANEKLFF | TGTGCCAGCAGCCTGGGGGGGGCGGCTAATGAAAAACTGTTTTTT
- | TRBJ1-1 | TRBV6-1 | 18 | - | CASSENSGGTGAGTEAFF | TGTGCCAGCAGTGAAAACTCAGGAGGGACGGGCGCGGGGACTGAAGCTTTCTTT
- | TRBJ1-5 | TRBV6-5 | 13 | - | CASWGAQNQPQHF | TGTGCCAGCTGGGGGGCACAAAATCAGCCCCAGCATTTT
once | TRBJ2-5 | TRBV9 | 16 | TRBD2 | CASSEGERGAQETQYF | TGTGCCAGCAGCGAGGGAGAGCGGGGGGCCCAAGAGACCCAGTACTTC
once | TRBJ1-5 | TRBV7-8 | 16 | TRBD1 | CASSPTGGHSNQPQHF | TGTGCCAGCAGCCCAACAGGGGGGCATAGCAATCAGCCCCAGCATTTT
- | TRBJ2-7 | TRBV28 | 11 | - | CASSPRSEQYF | TGTGCCAGCAGCCCCAGATCTGAGCAGTACTTC
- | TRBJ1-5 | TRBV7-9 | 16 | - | CASSLGDADFGQPQHF | TGTGCCAGCAGCTTAGGGGACGCTGACTTCGGTCAGCCCCAGCATTTT
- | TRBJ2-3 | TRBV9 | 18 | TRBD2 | CASSVGASGGASTDTQYF | TGTGCCAGCAGCGTAGGGGCTAGCGGGGGGGCTAGCACAGATACGCAGTATTTT
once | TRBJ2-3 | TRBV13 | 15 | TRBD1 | CASRLTGGGTDTQYF | TGTGCCAGCAGATTGACAGGGGGCGGCACAGATACGCAGTATTTT
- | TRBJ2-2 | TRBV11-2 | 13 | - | CASSLDLNGELFF | TGTGCCAGCAGCTTAGATCTTAACGGGGAGCTGTTTTTT
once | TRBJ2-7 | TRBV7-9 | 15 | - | CASSSEGGGPYEQYF | TGTGCCAGCAGCTCCGAGGGGGGAGGGCCCTACGAGCAGTACTTC
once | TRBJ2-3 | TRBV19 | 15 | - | CASSIADASTDTQYF | TGTGCCAGTAGTATAGCTGACGCCAGCACAGATACGCAGTATTTT
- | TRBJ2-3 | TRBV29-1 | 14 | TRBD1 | CSARTGPSTDTQYF | TGCAGCGCGAGGACAGGACCTAGCACAGATACGCAGTATTTT
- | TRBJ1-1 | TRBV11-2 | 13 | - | CASSLNRNTEAFF | TGTGCCAGCAGCTTAAACCGTAACACTGAAGCTTTCTTT
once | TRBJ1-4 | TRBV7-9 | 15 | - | CASSLALPIGEKLFF | TGTGCCAGCAGCTTAGCTCTCCCGATAGGGGAAAAACTGTTTTTT
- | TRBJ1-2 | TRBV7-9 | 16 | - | CASSLGAGGEDYGYTF | TGTGCCAGCAGCTTAGGAGCTGGGGGCGAGGACTATGGCTACACCTTC
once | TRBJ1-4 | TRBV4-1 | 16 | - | CASSQPGWATNEKLFF | TGCGCCAGCAGCCAACCAGGGTGGGCAACTAATGAAAAACTGTTTTTT
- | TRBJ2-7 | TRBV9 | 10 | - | CASTPYEQYF | TGTGCCAGCACCCCCTACGAGCAGTACTTC
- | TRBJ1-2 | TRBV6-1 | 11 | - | CASRYLYGYTF | TGTGCCAGCAGGTACCTCTATGGCTACACCTTC
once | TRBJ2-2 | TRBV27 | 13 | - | CASSRLDTGELFF | TGTGCCAGCAGCAGGTTAGACACCGGGGAGCTGTTTTTT
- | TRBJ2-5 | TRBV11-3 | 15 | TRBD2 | CASSAGLAVQETQYF | TGTGCCAGCAGCGCTGGACTAGCGGTCCAAGAGACCCAGTACTTC
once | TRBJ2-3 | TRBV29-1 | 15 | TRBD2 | CSGRTSGGYTDTQYF | TGCAGCGGGAGGACTAGCGGGGGGTACACAGATACGCAGTATTTT
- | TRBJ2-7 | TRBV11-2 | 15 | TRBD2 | CASSHPRGASYEQYF | TGTGCCAGCAGCCACCCGCGGGGGGCGTCCTACGAGCAGTACTTC